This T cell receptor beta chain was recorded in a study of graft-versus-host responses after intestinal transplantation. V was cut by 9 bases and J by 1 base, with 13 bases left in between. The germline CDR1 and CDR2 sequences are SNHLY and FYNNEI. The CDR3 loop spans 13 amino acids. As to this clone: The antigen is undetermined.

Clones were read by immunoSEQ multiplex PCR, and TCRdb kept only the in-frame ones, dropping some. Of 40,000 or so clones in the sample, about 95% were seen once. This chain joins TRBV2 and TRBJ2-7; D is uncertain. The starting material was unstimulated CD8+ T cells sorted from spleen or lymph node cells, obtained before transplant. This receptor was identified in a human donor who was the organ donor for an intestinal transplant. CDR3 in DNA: TGTGCCAGGACGGACCCATTGTCCTACGAGCAGTACTTC. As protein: CARTDPLSYEQYF. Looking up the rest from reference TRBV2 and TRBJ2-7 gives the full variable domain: EPEVTQTPSHQVTQMGQEVILRCVPISNHLYFYWYRQILGQKVEFLVSFYNNEISEKSEIFDDQFSVERPDGSNFTLKIRSTKLEDSAMYFCARTDPLSYEQYFGPGTRLTVT.